This T cell receptor (beta chain) was sequenced during a study of shared clonotypes between healthy human individuals. Overall study findings and caveats: A small donor pool kept down the genetic and exposure-history diversity that was represented.

With respect to this clone: Antigen unknown.

Within Nashville, Tennessee resided all donors, each a Caucasian adult. Both subsets, CD45RA+ naive and CD45RA-negative memory, were split from the CD4+ cells. V lost 6 bases and J 4 bases, leaving 12 bases between the germline ends. Germline CDR1 reads SNHLY; CDR2 reads FYNNEI. This CDR3 contains 13 residues. The method was immunoSEQ multiplex PCR; TCRdb's version includes in-frame clones alone and lacks a portion of them. Of 640,000 or so clones detected, 55% to 75% appear once; the ten largest clones hold about 1.7%. This TCR came from a woman aged 25 to 39 in good health. Source material: memory CD4+ T cells sorted from blood. Subset reported: CD45RA-negative fraction. This rearrangement joins TRBV2 to TRBJ2-5, with D possibly TRBD2 on 6 matching bases. CDR3 amino acids: CASRRDSRETQYF. In DNA form, the CDR3 reads TGTGCCAGCAGGCGGGACTCCCGAGAGACCCAGTACTTC.